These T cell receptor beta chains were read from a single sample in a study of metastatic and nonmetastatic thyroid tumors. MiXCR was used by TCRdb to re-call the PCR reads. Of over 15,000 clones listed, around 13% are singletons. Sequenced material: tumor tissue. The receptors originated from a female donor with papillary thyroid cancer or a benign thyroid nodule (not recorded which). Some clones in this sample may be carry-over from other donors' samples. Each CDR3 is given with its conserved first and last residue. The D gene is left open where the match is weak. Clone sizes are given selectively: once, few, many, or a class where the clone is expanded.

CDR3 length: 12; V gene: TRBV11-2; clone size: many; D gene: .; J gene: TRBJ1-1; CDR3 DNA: TGTGCCGGCAGCTTAGAAGGGGATGAAGCTTTCTTT; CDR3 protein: CAGSLEGDEAFF
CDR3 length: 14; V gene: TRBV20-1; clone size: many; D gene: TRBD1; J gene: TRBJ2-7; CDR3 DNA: TGCAGTGCCGACCCGGGACAGGGCACCTACGAGCAGTACTTC; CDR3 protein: CSADPGQGTYEQYF
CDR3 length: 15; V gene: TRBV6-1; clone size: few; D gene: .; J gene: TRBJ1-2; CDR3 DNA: TGTGCCAGCAGTGAAGGGGTGGGGGCTGACTATGGCTACACCTTC; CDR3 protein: CASSEGVGADYGYTF
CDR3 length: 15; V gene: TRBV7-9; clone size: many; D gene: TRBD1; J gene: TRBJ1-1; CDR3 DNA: TGTGCCAGCAGCCCCGGGACAGGGGGAACCACTGAAGCTTTCTTT; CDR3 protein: CASSPGTGGTTEAFF
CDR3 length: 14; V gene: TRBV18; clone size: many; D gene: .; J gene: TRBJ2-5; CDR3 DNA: TGTGCCAGCTCACCACGGCGGGATCGGGAGACCCAGTACTTC; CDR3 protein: CASSPRRDRETQYF
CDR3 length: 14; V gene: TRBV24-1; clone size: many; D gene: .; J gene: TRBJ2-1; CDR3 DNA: TGTGCCACCAGTGATCCCACTAGAATCAATGAGCAGTTCTTC; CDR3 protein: CATSDPTRINEQFF
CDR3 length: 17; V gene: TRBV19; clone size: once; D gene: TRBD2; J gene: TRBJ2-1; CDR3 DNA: TGTTCTAGTAGTGTGAGGACTAGCGGGAGTGGGTACAATGAGCAGTTCTTC; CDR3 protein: CSSSVRTSGSGYNEQFF
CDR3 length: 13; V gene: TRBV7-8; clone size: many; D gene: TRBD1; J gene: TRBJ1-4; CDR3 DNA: TGTGCCAGCAGCCCTCTAGGGGGCGGAAAACTGTTTTTT; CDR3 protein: CASSPLGGGKLFF
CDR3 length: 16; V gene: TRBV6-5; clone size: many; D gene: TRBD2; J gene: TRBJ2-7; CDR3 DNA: TGTGCCAGCAGTTACTCGATGGGTAGCGGGGGCTACGAGCAGTACTTC; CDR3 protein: CASSYSMGSGGYEQYF
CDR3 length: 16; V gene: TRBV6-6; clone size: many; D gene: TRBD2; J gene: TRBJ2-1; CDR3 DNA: TGTGCCAGCAGTTACGCTAGCGGGGGGGTAAACAATGAGCAGTTCTTC; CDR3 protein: CASSYASGGVNNEQFF
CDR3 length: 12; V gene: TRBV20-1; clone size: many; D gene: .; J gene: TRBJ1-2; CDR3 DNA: TGCAGTGCTAGAGTCAGGGGACGAGGCTACACCTTC; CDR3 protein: CSARVRGRGYTF
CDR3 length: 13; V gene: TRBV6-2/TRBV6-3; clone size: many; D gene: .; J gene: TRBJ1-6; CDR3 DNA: TGTGCCAGCAGTTACGGGTTCGGGTCACCCCTCCACTTT; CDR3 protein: CASSYGFGSPLHF
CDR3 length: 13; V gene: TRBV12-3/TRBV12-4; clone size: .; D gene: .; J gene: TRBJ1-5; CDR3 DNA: TGTGCCAGCAGTTACATGGGCAATCAGCCTCAGCATTTT; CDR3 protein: CASSYMGNQPQHF
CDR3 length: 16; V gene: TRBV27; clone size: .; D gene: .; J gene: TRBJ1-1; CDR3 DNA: TGTGCCAGCAGTTTTGGGGGGACAAACGAGGTGACTGAAGCTTTCTTT; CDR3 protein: CASSFGGTNEVTEAFF
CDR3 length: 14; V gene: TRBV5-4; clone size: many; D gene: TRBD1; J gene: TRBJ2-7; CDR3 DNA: TGTGCCAGCAGCCGACCCGAGGGGGCTAGCGAGCAGTACTTC; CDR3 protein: CASSRPEGASEQYF
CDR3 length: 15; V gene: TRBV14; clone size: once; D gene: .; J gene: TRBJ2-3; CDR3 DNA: TGTGCCAGCAGCCAAAAAAAGGGACGCACAGATACGCAGTATTTT; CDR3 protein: CASSQKKGRTDTQYF
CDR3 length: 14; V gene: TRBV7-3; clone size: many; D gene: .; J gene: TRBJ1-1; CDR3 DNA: TGTGCCAGCAGCTTAAATGCAGGGCCCACTGAAGCTTTCTTT; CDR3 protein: CASSLNAGPTEAFF
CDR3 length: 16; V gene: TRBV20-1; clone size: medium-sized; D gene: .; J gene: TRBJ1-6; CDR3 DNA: TGCAGTGCTAGAGCCGCAGGGCAGAACTATAATTCACCCCTCCACTTT; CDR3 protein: CSARAAGQNYNSPLHF
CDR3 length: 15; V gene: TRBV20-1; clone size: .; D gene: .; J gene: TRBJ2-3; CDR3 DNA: TGCAGTGCGGCTGACAGGGGTCTAGCGGGAGATACGCAGTATTTT; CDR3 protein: CSAADRGLAGDTQYF
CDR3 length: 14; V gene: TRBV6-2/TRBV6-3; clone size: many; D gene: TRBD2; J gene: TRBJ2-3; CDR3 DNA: TGTGCCAGCACAACTAGCGGGGGAACCTATACGCAGTATTTT; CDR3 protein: CASTTSGGTYTQYF
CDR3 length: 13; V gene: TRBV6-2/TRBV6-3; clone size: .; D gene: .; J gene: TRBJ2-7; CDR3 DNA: TGTGCCAGCAGTTACCAGGGATGGGACGAGCAGTACTTC; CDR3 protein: CASSYQGWDEQYF
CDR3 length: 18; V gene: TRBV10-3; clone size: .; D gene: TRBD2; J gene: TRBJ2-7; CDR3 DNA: TGTGCCATCAGCGGACCCAGGGCTAGCGGGACGAGCTCCTACGAGCAGTACTTC; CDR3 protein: CAISGPRASGTSSYEQYF
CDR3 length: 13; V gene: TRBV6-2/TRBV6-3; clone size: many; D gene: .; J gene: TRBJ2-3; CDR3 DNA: TGTGCCAGCAGAGGGGTAGCTGGAGATACGCAGTATTTT; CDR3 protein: CASRGVAGDTQYF
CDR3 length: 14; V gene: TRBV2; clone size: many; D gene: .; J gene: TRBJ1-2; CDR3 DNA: TGTGCCAGCAGGCAGGGACACTCTAACTATGGCTACACCTTC; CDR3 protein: CASRQGHSNYGYTF
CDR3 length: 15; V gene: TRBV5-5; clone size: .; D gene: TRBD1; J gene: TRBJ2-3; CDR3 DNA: TGTGCCAGCAGCTTGGAAGGGGGCGCTCATTTGGCGCAGTATTTT; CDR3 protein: CASSLEGGAHLAQYF
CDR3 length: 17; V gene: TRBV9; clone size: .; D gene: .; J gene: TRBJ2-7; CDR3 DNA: TGTGCCAGCAGCGTAGCGCCGTCTGGGGTTGGGGTCTACGAGCAGTACTTC; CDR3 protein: CASSVAPSGVGVYEQYF
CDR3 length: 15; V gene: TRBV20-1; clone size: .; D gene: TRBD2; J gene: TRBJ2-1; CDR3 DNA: TGCAGTGCTAGAGAACTAGCGGGAGGGCCGAATGAGCAGTTCTTC; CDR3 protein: CSARELAGGPNEQFF
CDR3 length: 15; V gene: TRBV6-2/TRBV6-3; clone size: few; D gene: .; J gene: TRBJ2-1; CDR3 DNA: TGTGCCAGCAGTTACTCCCAGCGTACCCACAATGAGCAGTTCTTC; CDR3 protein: CASSYSQRTHNEQFF
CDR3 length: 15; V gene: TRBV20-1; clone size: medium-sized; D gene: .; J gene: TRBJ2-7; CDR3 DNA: TGCAGTGCTAGAGATCCGACTAGTTATCTTGGGGAGCAGTACTTC; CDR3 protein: CSARDPTSYLGEQYF
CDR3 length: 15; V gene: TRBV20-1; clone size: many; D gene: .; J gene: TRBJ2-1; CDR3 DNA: TGCAGTGCTAGAGATGTAGGCGGGGGCTTCAATGAGCAGTTCTTC; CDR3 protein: CSARDVGGGFNEQFF
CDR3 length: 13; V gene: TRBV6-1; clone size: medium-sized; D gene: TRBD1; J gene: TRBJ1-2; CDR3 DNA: TGTGCCAGCAGGTTACCAGGGGGCTATGGCTACACCTTC; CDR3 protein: CASRLPGGYGYTF
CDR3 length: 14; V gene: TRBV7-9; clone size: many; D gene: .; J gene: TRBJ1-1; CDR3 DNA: TGTGCCAGCACCGCTGCGGGCGGTAACACTGAAGCTTTCTTT; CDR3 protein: CASTAAGGNTEAFF
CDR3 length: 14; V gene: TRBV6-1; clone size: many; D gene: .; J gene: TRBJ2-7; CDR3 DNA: TGTGCCATCCTAGGGGGGGGGCTCAGCTACGAGCAGTACTTC; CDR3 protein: CAILGGGLSYEQYF
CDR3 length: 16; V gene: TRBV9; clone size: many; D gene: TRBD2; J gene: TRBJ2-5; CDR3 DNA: TGTGCCAGCAGCATCTCGGGCGGGGGGAACCAAGAGACCCAGTACTTC; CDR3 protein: CASSISGGGNQETQYF
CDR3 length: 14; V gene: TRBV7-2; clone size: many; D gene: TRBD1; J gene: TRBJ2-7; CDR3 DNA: TGTGCCAGCAGCCCGGGACAGGGGACCTACGAGCAGTACTTC; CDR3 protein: CASSPGQGTYEQYF
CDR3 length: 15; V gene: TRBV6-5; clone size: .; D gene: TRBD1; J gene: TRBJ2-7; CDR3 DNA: TGTGCCAGCAGTTATAGGGACAGGGGCTCCTACGAGCAGTACTTC; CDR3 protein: CASSYRDRGSYEQYF
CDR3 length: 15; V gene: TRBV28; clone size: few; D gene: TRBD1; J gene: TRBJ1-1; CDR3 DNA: TGTGCCAGCAGTTATAGTGAACAGGGGGGTACTGAAGCTTTCTTT; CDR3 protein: CASSYSEQGGTEAFF
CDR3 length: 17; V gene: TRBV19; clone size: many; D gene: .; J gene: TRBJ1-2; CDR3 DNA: TGTGCCAGTAGTATAGGACAGGTAGCCCTCGCTAACTATGGCTACACCTTC; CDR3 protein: CASSIGQVALANYGYTF
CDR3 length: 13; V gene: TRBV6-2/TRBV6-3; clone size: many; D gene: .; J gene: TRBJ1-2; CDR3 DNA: TGTGCCAGCCATTCCGCGGGGGGCTATGGCTACACCTTC; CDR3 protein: CASHSAGGYGYTF
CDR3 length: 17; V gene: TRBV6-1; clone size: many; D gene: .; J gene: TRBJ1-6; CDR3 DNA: TGTGCCAGCAGTGAAGACAGGGTGAGGTACTATAATTCACCCCTCCACTTT; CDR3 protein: CASSEDRVRYYNSPLHF
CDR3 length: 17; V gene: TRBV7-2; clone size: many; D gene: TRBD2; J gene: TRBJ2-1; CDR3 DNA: TGTGCCAGCAGCCGTAAGGCTCTAGCGGGGCCCTACAATGAGCAGTTCTTC; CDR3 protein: CASSRKALAGPYNEQFF
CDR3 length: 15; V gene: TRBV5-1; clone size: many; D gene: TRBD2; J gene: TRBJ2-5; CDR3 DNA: TGCGCCAGCAGCGAACAGGGACTAGCGGGGGGGACCCAGTACTTC; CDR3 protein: CASSEQGLAGGTQYF
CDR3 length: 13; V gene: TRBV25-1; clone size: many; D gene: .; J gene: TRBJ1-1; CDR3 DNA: TGTGCCAGCATTGACCCTTGGGGCACTGAAGCTTTCTTT; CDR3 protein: CASIDPWGTEAFF
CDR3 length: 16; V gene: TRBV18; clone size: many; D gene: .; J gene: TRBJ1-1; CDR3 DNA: TGTGCCAGCTCACCACAGCAAATTCGGGGGAACACTGAAGCTTTCTTT; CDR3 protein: CASSPQQIRGNTEAFF
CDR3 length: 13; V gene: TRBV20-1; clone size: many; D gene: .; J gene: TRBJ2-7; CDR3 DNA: TGCAGTGCTAGAGATTCCAATCTCTACGAGCAGTACTTC; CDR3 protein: CSARDSNLYEQYF
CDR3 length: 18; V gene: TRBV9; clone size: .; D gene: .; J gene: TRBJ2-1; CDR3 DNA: TGTGCCAGCAGCGTAGTTAGTGGGGCCAGCGGCTCCTACAATGAGCAGTTCTTC; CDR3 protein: CASSVVSGASGSYNEQFF
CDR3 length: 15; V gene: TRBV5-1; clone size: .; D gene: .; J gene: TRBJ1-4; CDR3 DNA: TGCTCCAGCAGCTCGCAGGGAGGTCAGGGGGAAAAACTGTTTTTT; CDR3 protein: CSSSSQGGQGEKLFF
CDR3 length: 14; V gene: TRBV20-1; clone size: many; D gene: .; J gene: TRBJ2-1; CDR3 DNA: TGCAGTGCTAGCGGCGGGACCGTCCTCAATGAGCAGTTCTTC; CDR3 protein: CSASGGTVLNEQFF
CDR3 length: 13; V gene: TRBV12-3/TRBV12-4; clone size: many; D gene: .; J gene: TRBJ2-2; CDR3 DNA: TGTGCCAGCAGCCTCGGAGACACCGGGGAGCTGTTTTTT; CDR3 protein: CASSLGDTGELFF
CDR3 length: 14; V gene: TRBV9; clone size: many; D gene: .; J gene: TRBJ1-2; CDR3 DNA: TGTGCCAGCAGCGTAGATCGGGGACGCTATGGCTACACCTTC; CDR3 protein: CASSVDRGRYGYTF
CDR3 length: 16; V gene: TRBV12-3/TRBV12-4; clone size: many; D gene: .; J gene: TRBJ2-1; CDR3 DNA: TGTGCCAGCAGTTTAGTACGCGGGTCGGGCCACAATGAGCAGTTCTTC; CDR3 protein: CASSLVRGSGHNEQFF
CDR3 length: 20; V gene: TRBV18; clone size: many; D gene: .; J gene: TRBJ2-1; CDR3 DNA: TGTGCCAGCTCACCAGATGTGATATGGGGTCTCGGCGCGCTCCCGAATGAGCAGTTCTTC; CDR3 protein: CASSPDVIWGLGALPNEQFF
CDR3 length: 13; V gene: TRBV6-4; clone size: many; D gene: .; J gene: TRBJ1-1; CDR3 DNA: TGTGCCAGCAGTGCCACCCTGAACACTGAAGCTTTCTTT; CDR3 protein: CASSATLNTEAFF
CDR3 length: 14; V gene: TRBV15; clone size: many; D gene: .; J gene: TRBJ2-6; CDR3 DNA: TGTGCCACCAGCAGAGGGTCTGGGGCCAACGTCCTGACTTTC; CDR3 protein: CATSRGSGANVLTF
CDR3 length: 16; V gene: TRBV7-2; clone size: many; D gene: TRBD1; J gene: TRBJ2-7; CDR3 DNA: TGTGCCAGCAGCCCCCGACAGGGTGCGCTCTCCTACGAGCAGTACTTC; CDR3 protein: CASSPRQGALSYEQYF
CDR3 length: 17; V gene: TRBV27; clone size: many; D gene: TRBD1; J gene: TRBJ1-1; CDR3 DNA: TGTGCCAGCAGTTCAAGGGACAGGGGTGATGGGAACACTGAAGCTTTCTTT; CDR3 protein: CASSSRDRGDGNTEAFF
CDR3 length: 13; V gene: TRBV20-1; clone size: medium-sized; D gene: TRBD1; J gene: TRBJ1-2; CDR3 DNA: TGCAGTGCTAGGGACAGGGCCCACTATGGCTACACCTTC; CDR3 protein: CSARDRAHYGYTF